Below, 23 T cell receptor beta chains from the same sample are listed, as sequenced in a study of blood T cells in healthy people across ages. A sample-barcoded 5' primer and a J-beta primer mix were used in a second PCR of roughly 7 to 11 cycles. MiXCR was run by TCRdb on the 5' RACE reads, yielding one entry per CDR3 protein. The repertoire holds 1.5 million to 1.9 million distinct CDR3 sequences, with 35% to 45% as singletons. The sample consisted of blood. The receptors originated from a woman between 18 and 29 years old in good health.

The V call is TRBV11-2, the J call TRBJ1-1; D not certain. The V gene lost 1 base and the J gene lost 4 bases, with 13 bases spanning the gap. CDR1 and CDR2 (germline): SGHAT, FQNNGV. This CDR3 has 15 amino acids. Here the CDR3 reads CASSLVGFWSTEAFF. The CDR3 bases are TGTGCCAGCAGCTTAGTAGGGTTTTGGAGCACTGAAGCTTTCTTT.

CDR3 bases: TGTGCCAGCAGATCCCCGGTGGCGGGAGAGACCCAGTACTTC. Amino acid sequence: CASRSPVAGETQYF. The chain carries TRBV5-4 and TRBJ2-7; D might be TRBD2 (5 bases). The better agreement between TRBJ2-5 and the DNA end casts doubt on the J call. This CDR3 is 14 amino acids long. CDR1 SGHNT and CDR2 YYREEE come from the germline V gene (reference sequence).

As DNA, the CDR3 is TGTGCCACCAGTGATTTCCTCAATCAGCCCCAGCATTTT. It is translated as CATSDFLNQPQHF. The J gene is TRBJ1-5, the V gene TRBV24-1; no definite D call. Germline CDR1 KGHDR, CDR2 SFDVKD. The CDR3 length is 13 residues. The V gene lost 1 base and the J gene lost 3 bases, with 3 bases spanning the gap.

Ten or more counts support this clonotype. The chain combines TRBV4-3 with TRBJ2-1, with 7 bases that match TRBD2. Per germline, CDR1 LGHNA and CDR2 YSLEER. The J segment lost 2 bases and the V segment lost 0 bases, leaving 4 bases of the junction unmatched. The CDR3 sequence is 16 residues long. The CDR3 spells CASSQDPAGTYNEQFF. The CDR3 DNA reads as TGCGCCAGCAGCCAAGATCCAGCGGGGACCTACAATGAGCAGTTCTTC.

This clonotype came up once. The CDR3 loop reads CASSQPTSGRTYEQYF. As DNA, the CDR3 is TGCGCCAGCAGCCAACCTACTAGCGGGAGAACTTACGAGCAGTACTTC. V and J are TRBV4-1 and TRBJ2-4, with 11 bases lining up with TRBD2. The J call is doubtful: the DNA matches TRBJ2-7 better. The germline V gene has CDR1 MGHRA and CDR2 YSYEKL. The CDR3 sequence is 16 residues long.

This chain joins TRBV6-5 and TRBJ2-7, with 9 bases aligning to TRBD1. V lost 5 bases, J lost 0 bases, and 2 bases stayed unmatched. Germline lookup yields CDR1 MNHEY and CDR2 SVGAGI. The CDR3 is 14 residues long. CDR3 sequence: CASSGQGISYEQYF. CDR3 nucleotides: TGTGCCAGCAGTGGACAGGGGATCTCCTACGAGCAGTACTTC.

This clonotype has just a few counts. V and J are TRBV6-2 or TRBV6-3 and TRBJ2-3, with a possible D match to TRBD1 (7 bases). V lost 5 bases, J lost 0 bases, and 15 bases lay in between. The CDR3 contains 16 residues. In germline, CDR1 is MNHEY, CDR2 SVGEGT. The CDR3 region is CASSDPGGTSTDTQYF. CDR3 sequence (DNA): TGTGCCAGCAGTGACCCAGGGGGGACCAGCACAGATACGCAGTATTTT.

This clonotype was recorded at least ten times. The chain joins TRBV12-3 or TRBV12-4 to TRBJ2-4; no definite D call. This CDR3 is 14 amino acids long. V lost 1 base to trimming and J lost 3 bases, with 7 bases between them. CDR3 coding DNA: TGTGCCAGCAGTTTAGAGTCCCTCAAAAACATTCAGTACTTC. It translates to CASSLESLKNIQYF.

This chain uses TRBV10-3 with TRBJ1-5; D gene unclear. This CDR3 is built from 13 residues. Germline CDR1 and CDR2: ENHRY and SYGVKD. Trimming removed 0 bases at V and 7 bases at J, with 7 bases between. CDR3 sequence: CAISESNVQPQHF. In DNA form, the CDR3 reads TGTGCCATCAGTGAGTCGAACGTCCAGCCCCAGCATTTT.

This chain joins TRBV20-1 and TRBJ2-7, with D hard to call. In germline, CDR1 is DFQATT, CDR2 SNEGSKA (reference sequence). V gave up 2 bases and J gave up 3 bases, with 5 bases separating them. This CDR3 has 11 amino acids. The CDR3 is CSARYSYEQYF. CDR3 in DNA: TGCAGTGCTAGATATAGCTACGAGCAGTACTTC.

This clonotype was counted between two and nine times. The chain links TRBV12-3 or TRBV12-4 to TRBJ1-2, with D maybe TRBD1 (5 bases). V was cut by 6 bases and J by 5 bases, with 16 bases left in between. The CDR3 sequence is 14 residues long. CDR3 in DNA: TGTGCCAGCAGGAGTACGTTGGGGGAGTATGGCTACACCTTC. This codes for CASRSTLGEYGYTF.

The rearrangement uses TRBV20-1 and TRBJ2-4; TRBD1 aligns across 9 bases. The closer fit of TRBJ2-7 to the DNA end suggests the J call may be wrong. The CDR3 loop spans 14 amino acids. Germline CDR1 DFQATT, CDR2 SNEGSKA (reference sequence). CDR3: CSALTGTGTYEQYF. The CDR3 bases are TGCAGTGCTCTAACCGGGACAGGGACTTACGAGCAGTACTTC.

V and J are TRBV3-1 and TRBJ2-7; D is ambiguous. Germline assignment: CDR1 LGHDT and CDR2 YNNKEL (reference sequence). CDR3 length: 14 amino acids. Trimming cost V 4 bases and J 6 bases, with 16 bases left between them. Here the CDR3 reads CASSPSLRPSEQYF. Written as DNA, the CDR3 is TGTGCCAGCAGCCCCTCCCTTAGACCATCCGAGCAGTACTTC.

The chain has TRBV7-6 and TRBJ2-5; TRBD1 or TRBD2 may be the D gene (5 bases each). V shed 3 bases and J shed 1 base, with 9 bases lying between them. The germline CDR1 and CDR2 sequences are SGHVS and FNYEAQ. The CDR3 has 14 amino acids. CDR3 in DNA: TGTGCCAGCAGCTTTGAAGGGACCCAAGAGACCCAGTACTTC. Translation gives CASSFEGTQETQYF.

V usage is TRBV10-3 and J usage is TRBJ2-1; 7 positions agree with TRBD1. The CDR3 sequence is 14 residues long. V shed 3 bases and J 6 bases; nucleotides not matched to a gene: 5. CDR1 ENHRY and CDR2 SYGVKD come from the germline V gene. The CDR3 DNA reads TGTGCCATCAGTGACAAGACAGGGATCAATGAGCAGTTCTTC. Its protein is CAISDKTGINEQFF.

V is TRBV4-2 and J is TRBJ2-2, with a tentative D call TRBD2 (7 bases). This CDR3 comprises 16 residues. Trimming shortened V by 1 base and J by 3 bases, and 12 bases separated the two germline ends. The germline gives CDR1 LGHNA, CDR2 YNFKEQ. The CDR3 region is CASSQVAGADTGELFF. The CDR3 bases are TGTGCCAGCAGCCAAGTTGCGGGGGCGGACACCGGGGAGCTGTTTTTT.

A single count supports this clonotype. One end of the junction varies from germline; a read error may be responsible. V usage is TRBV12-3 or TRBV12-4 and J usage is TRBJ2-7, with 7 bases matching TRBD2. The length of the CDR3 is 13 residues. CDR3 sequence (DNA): TGTACCAGCAGTTTAGCGCGGGGGTACGAGCAGTACTTC. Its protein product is CTSSLARGYEQYF.

The CDR3 coding sequence is TGTGCCAGCAACACGGGGGGGCCTTACAATGAGCAGTTCTTC. Translating gives CASNTGGPYNEQFF. The genes are TRBV9 and TRBJ2-1; 8 nucleotides agree with TRBD2. The CDR3 totals 14 residues. J lost 4 bases, V lost 6 bases, and 6 bases had no gene match. Germline CDR1 SGDLS, CDR2 YYNGEE.

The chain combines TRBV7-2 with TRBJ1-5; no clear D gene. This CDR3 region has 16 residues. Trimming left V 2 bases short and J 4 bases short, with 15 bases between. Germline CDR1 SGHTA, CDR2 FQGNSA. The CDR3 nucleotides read TGTGCCAGCAGCTTATACGGCCCGGGGATTAATCAGCCCCAGCATTTT. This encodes CASSLYGPGINQPQHF.

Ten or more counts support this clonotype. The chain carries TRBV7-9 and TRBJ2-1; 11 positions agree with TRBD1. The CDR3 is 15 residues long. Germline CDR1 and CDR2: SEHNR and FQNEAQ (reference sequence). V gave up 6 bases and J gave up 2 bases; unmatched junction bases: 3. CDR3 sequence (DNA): TGTGCCAGCAGTTTGGACAGGGGGCCCTACAATGAGCAGTTCTTC. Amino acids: CASSLDRGPYNEQFF.

The CDR3 sequence is CASSLLRQSTDTQYF. The DNA for the CDR3 is TGTGCCAGCAGTTTACTCAGACAGAGCACAGATACGCAGTATTTT. V is TRBV12-3 or TRBV12-4 and J is TRBJ2-3; TRBD1 is a possible D gene (5 bases). This CDR3 has 15 residues. Trimming took 2 bases from V and 0 from J, leaving 9 bases between them.

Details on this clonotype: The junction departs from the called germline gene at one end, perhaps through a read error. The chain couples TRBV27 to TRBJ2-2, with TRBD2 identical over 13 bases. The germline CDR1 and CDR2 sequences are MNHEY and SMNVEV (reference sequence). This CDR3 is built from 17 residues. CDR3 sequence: CACSFPLAGGPTGELFF. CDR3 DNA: TGTGCCTGCAGTTTCCCACTAGCGGGGGGGCCCACCGGGGAGTTGTTTTTT.

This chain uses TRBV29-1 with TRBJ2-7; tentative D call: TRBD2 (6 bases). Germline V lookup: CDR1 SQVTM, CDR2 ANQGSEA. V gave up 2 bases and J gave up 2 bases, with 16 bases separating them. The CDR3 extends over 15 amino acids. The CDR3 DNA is TGCAGCGTTGAAAGGGTGGAGGGCGGAGCCTACGAGCAGTACTTC. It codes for CSVERVEGGAYEQYF.